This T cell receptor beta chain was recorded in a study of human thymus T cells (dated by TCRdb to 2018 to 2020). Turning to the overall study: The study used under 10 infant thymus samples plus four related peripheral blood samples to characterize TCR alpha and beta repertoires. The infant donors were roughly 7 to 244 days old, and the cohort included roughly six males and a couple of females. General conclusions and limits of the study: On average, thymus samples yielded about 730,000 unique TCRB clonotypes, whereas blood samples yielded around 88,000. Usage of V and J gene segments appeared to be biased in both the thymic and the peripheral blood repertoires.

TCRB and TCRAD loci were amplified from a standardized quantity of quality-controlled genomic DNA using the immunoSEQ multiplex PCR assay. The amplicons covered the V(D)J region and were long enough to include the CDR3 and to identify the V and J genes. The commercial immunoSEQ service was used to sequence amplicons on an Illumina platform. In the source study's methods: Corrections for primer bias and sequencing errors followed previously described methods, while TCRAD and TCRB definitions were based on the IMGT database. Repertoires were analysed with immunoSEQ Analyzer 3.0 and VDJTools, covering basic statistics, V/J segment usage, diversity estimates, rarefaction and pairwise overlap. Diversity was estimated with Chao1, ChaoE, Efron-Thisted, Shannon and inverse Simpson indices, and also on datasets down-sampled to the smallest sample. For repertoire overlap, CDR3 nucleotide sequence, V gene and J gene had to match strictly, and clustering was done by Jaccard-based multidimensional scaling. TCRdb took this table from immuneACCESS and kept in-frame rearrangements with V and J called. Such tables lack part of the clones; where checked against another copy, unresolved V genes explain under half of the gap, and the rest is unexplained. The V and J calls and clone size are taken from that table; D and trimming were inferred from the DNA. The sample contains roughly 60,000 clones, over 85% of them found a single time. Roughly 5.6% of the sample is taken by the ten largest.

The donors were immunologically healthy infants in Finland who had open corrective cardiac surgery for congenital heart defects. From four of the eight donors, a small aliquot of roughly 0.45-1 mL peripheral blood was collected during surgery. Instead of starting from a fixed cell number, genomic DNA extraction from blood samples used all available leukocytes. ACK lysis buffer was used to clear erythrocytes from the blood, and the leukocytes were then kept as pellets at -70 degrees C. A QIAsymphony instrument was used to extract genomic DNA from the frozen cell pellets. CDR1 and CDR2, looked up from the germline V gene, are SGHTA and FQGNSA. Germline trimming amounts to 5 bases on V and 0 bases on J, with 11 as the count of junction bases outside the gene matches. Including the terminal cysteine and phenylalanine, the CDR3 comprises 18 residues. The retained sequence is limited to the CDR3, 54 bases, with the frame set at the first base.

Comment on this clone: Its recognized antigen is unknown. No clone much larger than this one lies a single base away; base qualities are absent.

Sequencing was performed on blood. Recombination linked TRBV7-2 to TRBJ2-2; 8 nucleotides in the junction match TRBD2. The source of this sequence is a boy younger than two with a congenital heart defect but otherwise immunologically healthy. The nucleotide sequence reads TGTGCCAGCAGCCTCAGACTAGCGCGAGCGGCGAACACCGGGGAGCTGTTTTTT. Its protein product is CASSLRLARAANTGELFF. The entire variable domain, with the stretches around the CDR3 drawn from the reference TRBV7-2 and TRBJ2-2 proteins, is GAGVSQSPSNKVTEKGKDVELRCDPISGHTALYWYRQSLGQGLEFLIYFQGNSAPDKSGLPSDRFSAERTGGSVSTLTIQRTQQEDSAVYLCASSLRLARAANTGELFFGEGSRLTVL.